Listed below are T cell receptor beta chains from one sample, sequenced in a study of blood T cells in healthy people across ages. A single record per CDR3 protein comes from TCRdb applying MiXCR to the 5' RACE reads. The sample contains about 1.1 million distinct CDR3 sequences, more than 30% of which appear only once. The specimen sequenced was blood. Receptors were obtained from a man younger than 35 in good health. Each CDR3 is given with its conserved first and last residue. A D gene is named only where the DNA matches it firmly. Some rows have no size entry. The others give once, few or many, or a class for an expanded clone.

clone size | J gene | D gene | V gene | CDR3 protein | CDR3 DNA
few | TRBJ1-6 | TRBD1 | TRBV20-1 | CSARVDRDNSPLHF | TGCAGTGCTAGAGTAGACAGGGATAATTCACCCCTCCACTTT
few | TRBJ1-1 | NA | TRBV5-6 | CASSLDSWVNTEAFF | TGTGCCAGCAGCTTGGATTCTTGGGTGAACACTGAAGCTTTCTTT
few | TRBJ1-2 | NA | TRBV4-1 | CASSQDNRERYGYTF | TGCGCCAGCAGCCAAGACAACAGGGAACGCTATGGCTACACCTTC
NA | TRBJ2-1 | TRBD2 | TRBV20-1 | CSAKPGTSGSRNEQFF | TGCAGTGCTAAGCCCGGGACTAGCGGGAGTAGGAATGAGCAGTTCTTC
few | TRBJ2-2 | NA | TRBV20-1 | CSAKTDTTGELFF | TGCAGTGCAAAAACTGACACCACCGGGGAGCTGTTTTTT
NA | TRBJ2-3 | NA | TRBV13 | CASSEWAGGDTQYF | TGTGCCAGCAGCGAGTGGGCCGGCGGAGATACGCAGTATTTT
NA | TRBJ1-4 | NA | TRBV6-5 | CASSTDGANEKLFF | TGTGCCAGCAGTACGGACGGTGCTAATGAAAAACTGTTTTTT
many | TRBJ2-3 | NA | TRBV5-1 | CASSLAESTDTQYF | TGCGCCAGCAGCTTGGCAGAAAGCACAGATACGCAGTATTTT
NA | TRBJ1-2 | NA | TRBV3-1 | CASSQAAFSTGRYGYTF | TGTGCCAGCAGCCAAGCAGCGTTCTCTACTGGGCGCTATGGCTACACCTTC
few | TRBJ2-3 | TRBD2 | TRBV20-1 | CSAGGEGTDTQYF | TGCAGTGCTGGAGGGGAGGGGACAGATACGCAGTATTTT
NA | TRBJ1-2 | TRBD1 | TRBV5-1 | CASSLGTEDDYGYTF | TGCGCCAGCAGCCTAGGGACAGAAGACGACTATGGCTACACCTTC
NA | TRBJ2-3 | TRBD2 | TRBV7-3 | CASSLGLAGGEADTQYF | TGTGCCAGCAGCTTAGGACTAGCGGGGGGGGAGGCAGATACGCAGTATTTT
NA | TRBJ2-3 | NA | TRBV12-3/TRBV12-4 | CASSQFRLTDTQYF | TGTGCCAGCAGCCAATTTCGTCTCACAGATACGCAGTATTTT
NA | TRBJ2-2 | NA | TRBV7-2 | CASSGYPFGGVAGELFF | TGTGCCAGCAGCGGCTATCCATTCGGGGGTGTGGCCGGGGAGCTGTTTTTT
NA | TRBJ2-3 | NA | TRBV3-1 | CASSQGFLRSTDTQYF | TGTGCCAGCAGCCAAGGGTTTCTCCGTAGCACAGATACGCAGTATTTT
NA | TRBJ2-5 | NA | TRBV5-1 | CASGVGAQQETQYF | TGCGCCAGCGGCGTAGGGGCGCAACAAGAGACCCAGTACTTC
NA | TRBJ2-1 | TRBD1 | TRBV19 | CASSILRTGYNEQFF | TGTGCCAGTAGTATACTTCGGACAGGGTACAATGAGCAGTTCTTC
once | TRBJ2-7 | NA | TRBV5-1 | CASSLANPNEQYF | TGCGCCAGCAGCTTGGCCAATCCCAATGAGCAGTACTTC
NA | TRBJ2-5 | TRBD2 | TRBV27 | CASSPGGAVNEQYF | TGTGCCAGCAGCCCCGGGGGGGCGGTCAATGAGCAGTACTTC
NA | TRBJ1-2 | NA | TRBV6-5 | CASTRQPRDYGYTF | TGTGCCAGCACCAGACAGCCGAGGGACTATGGCTACACCTTC
NA | TRBJ2-1 | NA | TRBV2 | CASSDGRGHEQFF | TGTGCCAGCAGTGACGGTAGGGGTCATGAGCAGTTCTTC
few | TRBJ2-3 | NA | TRBV2 | CASLGLRSSPDTQYF | TGTGCCAGCCTTGGGCTACGCTCTTCCCCAGATACGCAGTATTTT
NA | TRBJ1-4 | NA | TRBV4-3 | CASSQAYRAEKLFF | TGCGCCAGCAGCCAGGCGTACAGGGCTGAAAAACTGTTTTTT
NA | TRBJ1-6 | TRBD1 | TRBV12-3/TRBV12-4 | CASSLTGAYNSPLHF | TGTGCCAGCAGCCTTACAGGGGCCTATAATTCACCCCTCCACTTT
NA | TRBJ1-4 | NA | TRBV5-1 | CASSLNSQEKLFF | TGCGCCAGCAGCTTAAACAGCCAGGAAAAACTGTTTTTT
NA | TRBJ2-2 | NA | TRBV21-1 | CASSPRETGNTGELFF | TGTGCCAGCAGCCCACGAGAGACAGGGAACACCGGGGAGCTGTTTTTT
few | TRBJ2-1 | TRBD2 | TRBV19 | CASKTSGGSYNEQFF | TGTGCCAGTAAAACTAGCGGGGGGTCGTACAATGAGCAGTTCTTC
NA | TRBJ1-2 | NA | TRBV15 | CATSREVMSNYGYTF | TGTGCCACCAGCAGGGAAGTGATGTCTAACTATGGCTACACCTTC
NA | TRBJ2-1 | NA | TRBV7-9 | CASSPRPYNEQFF | TGTGCCAGCAGCCCTAGGCCCTACAATGAGCAGTTCTTC
NA | TRBJ1-2 | NA | TRBV28 | CASSFRFPRKGDGYTF | TGTGCCAGCAGTTTTAGGTTCCCACGAAAAGGTGATGGCTACACCTTC
few | TRBJ2-7 | TRBD2 | TRBV7-2 | CASSSRGGEFYEQYF | TGTGCCAGCAGCTCCCGGGGGGGTGAATTCTACGAGCAGTACTTC
NA | TRBJ1-6 | NA | TRBV6-2/TRBV6-3 | CASSYSTGLSRPPLHF | TGTGCCAGCAGTTACTCGACGGGTCTTTCCAGACCACCCCTCCACTTT